This record covers a single T cell receptor (beta chain). This clonotype was counted only a few times. No cognate antigen has been identified for it. No per-base quality is available; no much larger clone lies one base away. The protocol used for the library was UMI-ligation and nested PCR. The beta constant-region primer consisted of an equimolar mixture of two oligonucleotides that together covered TRBC1 and TRBC2. The ligated cDNA went through four rounds of PCR with nested alpha and beta constant-region primers together with the SP2 primer. A single-stranded oligonucleotide bearing the SP2 primer plus a 12-nucleotide UMI was ligated onto the 3' end of the cDNA by T4 RNA ligase 1. The ligation reaction was incubated at 16°C for about 20-24 hours. PCR2 was typically performed as a SYBR Green qPCR and was stopped at a predetermined threshold so that over-amplification was prevented. Apart from the first purification, every purification step used Agencourt AMPure XP magnetic beads. Library quantification was done by Qubit, followed by a TapeStation check on which the main peak was expected at around 650 bp. Pooled libraries were sequenced on an Illumina MiSeq using v2 2x251 paired-end kits, and typically about 0.95-2.3 million reads were obtained per sample. Libraries were pooled at approximately 3.6 nM per sample, and roughly 4.5-7.5% PhiX was added to improve cluster recognition. In the source study's methods: Using tag matching that tolerated one base-pair mismatch, Decombinator assigned V and J genes to FASTQ reads that had been processed by Demultiplexor. UMIs were used by Collapsinator to correct both sequencing errors and frequency errors arising from PCR heterogeneity. CDR3Translator translated TCRs and extracted CDR3s from the conserved cysteine to the FGXG phenylalanine, flagging non-productive sequences. Gini, Shannon entropy and inverse Simpson indices were calculated on repertoires subsampled to equal numbers of UMI-defined TCRs. Within the linear range, a power law was fitted to clonotype abundance distributions using maximum likelihood. When run on a single naive CD8 sample, MIGEC and the pipeline yielded similar UMI counts, similar unique TCR numbers and similar clonal distributions. One analysis removed from the naive repertoire any naive TCRs that were also present in any memory subset from the same donor. A set of several thousand CMV-associated CDR3 sequences, compiled from VDJdb and a published dataset, was used to search the repertoires. TCRdb ran its own pipeline on the public reads, namely fastp trimming at Q25 and MiXCR clone calling, and kept in-frame beta chains. CDR3 protein duplicates are merged, each entry listing the most common genes and DNA. The V and J calls reflect TCRdb's pipeline rather than the authors' work. The sample table holds over 80,000 distinct CDR3 sequences, of which approximately 11% were seen once. Around 0.13% of the sample is held by the ten biggest clonotypes.

TCR alpha and beta chain libraries were amplified separately from the second PCR step onward. The CMV status of each donor was determined by measuring IFNgamma production from CD4+ T cells after fresh PBMCs had been stimulated overnight with CMV viral lysate. CD4 T cells were positively selected using Miltenyi beads, after which CD8 T cells were positively selected from the CD4-negative fraction. Cells stained for CD3, CD4, CD8, CD45RA, CD27 and a live/dead dye were sorted on a BD Aria II into four subsets by CD45RA and CD27. A few healthy volunteers provided blood, and each donor's sample was split into CD4 and CD8 T cells and then further divided into four differentiation subsets. Around 120 ml of peripheral blood was drawn per donor, and PBMC were isolated by Ficoll-Paque PLUS density-gradient centrifugation. The sorted cells were lysed in RLT buffer, after which RNA was extracted using a Qiagen RNeasy kit and kept at -80 degrees C.

Based on the germline V gene, the CDR1 and CDR2 sequences are SGHVS and FNYEAQ. The CDR3 sequence holds 17 residues, the cysteine and phenylalanine included. Just the 51-base CDR3 DNA is kept, in frame starting at base 1. The junction shows trimming of 4 bases on V and 4 bases on J, and the gene matches do not reach 10 bases of it. This sample stems from a study of naive and memory T cell subsets listed by TCRdb under 2017. As for the study more broadly: Sorted naive and memory T cell subsets from peripheral blood were analyzed in the study using a UMI-based, open-source pipeline for TCR alpha and beta sequencing. RNA was DNase-treated and reverse transcribed with TCR constant-region primers, mostly using SuperScript III. IgG serology results and the functional CMV T cell responses were in complete agreement.

Study-wide findings and limitations: The repertoire findings for the naive and memory subsets could not be validated, as no ground truth was available. A few larger clonotypes were present in naive repertoires, particularly the CD8 repertoires, and these clonotypes were possibly memory cells re-expressing CD45RA. In both CD4 and CD8 cells, a rise in Gini index and a fall in Shannon and inverse Simpson diversity were observed from naive through CM, EM and EMRA. Following error correction, more than 85% of naive TCR sequences occurred only once, which made naive abundance distributions much steeper than those of memory subsets. A power law was followed by TCR abundance, with an exponent that differed between naive and memory subsets but was consistent across the three individuals. Each clonotype was defined as a single alpha or beta chain sequence rather than as a paired alpha/beta receptor. RNA-based TCR counts may be affected by expression changes linked to T cell activation and differentiation.

What was sequenced was naive CD4+ T cells from blood. Per the publication, the cell subset or site label means: naive T cells, CD45RA high CD27+. This clonotype was obtained from a human donor in good health. The sequence is built from TRBV7-6 and TRBJ2-2, with TRBD1 identical over 9 junction bases. The DNA is TGTGCCAGCAGCTCGTACCGACCGGGACAGGGCACCGGGGAGCTGTTTTTT. The translation is CASSSYRPGQGTGELFF.